This record looks at one T cell receptor (beta chain) sequence and its context. This clone was seen ten or more times. The antigen it recognizes is unknown. Base qualities were left out, and no much larger clone turns up one base away. These data come from a study of vaccination effects on CD4 cells after COVID-19 (dated by TCRdb to between 2021 and 2023). As for the study more broadly: Each participant received two doses of an mRNA SARS-CoV-2 vaccine, either BNT162b2 or mRNA-1273. SARS-CoV-2 spike-specific CD4+ TCR repertoires from before and after mRNA vaccination were compared in COVID-19 convalescent patients and in infection-naive vaccine recipients. Altogether, around ten COVID-19 convalescent patients and several SARS-CoV-2-naive healthy vaccine recipients made up the full study. Cultures from other donors in the study were sequenced using the Oncomine TCR Beta short-read assay on an Illumina iSeq 100. Summary of the overall study and its limitations: The study was limited by a small number of convalescent patients and lacked early post-infection timepoints. Among healthy vaccine recipients, nearly all vaccine-induced clones were SARS-CoV-2 mono-reactive, and just 1 of 255 was cross-reactive with common cold coronaviruses. Marked clonal contraction was observed in both infection-induced and vaccine-induced clones at late post-vaccination timepoints, consistent with waning T cell responses.

The germline V gene gives CDR1 as LGHNA and CDR2 as YNFKEQ. The V end loses 0 bases and the J end loses 12 bases, and a stretch of 21 bases separates them. Taken from cysteine to phenylalanine, the CDR3 has 16 residues. Only the CDR3 DNA is retained, 48 bases long and in frame from the first base. Library construction relied on the immunoSEQ multiplex PCR assay. DNA from the cultured and isolated CD4+ T cells underwent TCR beta CDR3 sequencing. In the paper's pipeline: Non-productive TCR sequences were removed, reads were trimmed to the CDR3 region, and CDR3s of at least 7 amino acids were retained. The MANAFEST web app was used to identify antigen-specific clonotypes by comparing expansion in peptide wells with expansion in reference cultures. For clones to be considered positive, expansion at FDR<0.05 versus reference and all other wells, an odds ratio above 5, and a frequency above 0.1% in two replicate wells were required. Clonotypes significantly expanded in SARS-CoV-2 spike wells and in at least one common cold coronavirus spike condition were defined as cross-reactive. Levenshtein distance calculated with the stringdist R package was used to assess CDR3 similarity, and unrooted trees were constructed with ape in R 3.6.1. TCRdb holds this immuneACCESS table with in-frame rearrangements only. Some clones are missing; in checked studies, unresolved V genes explain under half, and the rest has no known cause. V, J and clone size derive from that table, while D and trimming were established from the DNA sequence. This sample gives tens of thousands of clones in total; 70% of them show up just once. Of the sample, about 17% falls within the top ten clones.

The ViraFEST assay stimulated PBMC with viral peptide pools and then used TCR sequencing to identify antigen-specific CD4+ T cell clonotypes by expansion. After approximately eleven days of culture, CD4+ T cells were isolated with the EasySep CD4+ T cell isolation kit. Negative nucleocapsid antibody results before and after vaccination confirmed that the healthy vaccine recipients had no prior SARS-CoV-2 infection. Each well held roughly 2.2 million PBMC cultured in IMDM containing roughly 5.1% human AB serum, 8.5 to 10 IU/ml IL-2 and gentamicin, along with around 11 ug/ml peptides. Half of the culture medium was replaced with fresh IL-2-containing medium on days 3 and 7. Unless noted otherwise, every peptide stimulation condition was grown in triplicate wells. PBMC were separated from whole blood using Ficoll-Paque Plus gradient centrifugation and were then either cryopreserved at -140C or used fresh. Overlapping peptide pools spanned the spike proteins of SARS-CoV-2 and the common cold coronaviruses HCoV-NL63, HCoV-OC43 and HCoV-229E. The QIAamp micro DNA kit was used to extract genomic DNA from the cultured CD4+ T cells.

The sequencing here drew on CD4+ T cells from PBMCs cultured with SARS-CoV-2 spike peptides, taken before COVID-19 vaccination. In the paper's terms, the cell subset or site label means: SARS-CoV-2 spike overlapping peptide pool stimulation. The receptor chain draws on TRBV4-2 and TRBJ2-1; a tentative D call is TRBD2 (7 bases match). The receptor comes from a human donor who received a COVID-19 vaccine. For the CDR3, the sequence is CASSQDGAGAYQWQFF. The bases read TGTGCCAGCAGCCAAGATGGCGCGGGGGCCTATCAGTGGCAGTTCTTC.